A single sample gave rise to the 7 T cell receptor beta chains below, sequenced in a study of identical twins. TCRdb ran MiXCR on the 5' RACE reads and lists one entry per CDR3 protein. Here the sample spans about 890,000 distinct CDR3 sequences, 12% being singletons. These data also formed part of another study, on yellow fever vaccine responses in identical twins.

Material for sequencing was PBMCs. These receptors originate from a woman aged 18-30 years in good health.

On this clonotype: A read error may produce the germline difference seen at one junction end. The chain joins TRBV5-6 to TRBJ2-7, with unresolved D. The CDR3 consists of 11 residues. Per germline, CDR1 SGHDT and CDR2 YYEEEE. For the CDR3, the DNA is TGTGCCAGCAGCTTGGGTGGCGAGCACCTTTTC. It yields the protein CASSLGGEHLF.

Concerning this clonotype: Given a much more abundant clone one base away, this may be a read error. V gene TRBV29-1 combines with J gene TRBJ2-1, with D unresolved. V was clipped by 2 bases and J by 3 bases, with 2 bases between them. This CDR3 comprises 11 residues. In germline, CDR1 is SQVTM, CDR2 ANQGSEA. CDR3 amino acids: CSVEIYNEQFF. The CDR3 DNA follows: TGCAGCGTTGAAATCTACAATGAGCAGTTCTTC.

This clonotype was detected many times. V gene TRBV7-2 combines with J gene TRBJ2-3, with 11 bases aligning to TRBD2. The CDR3 consists of 15 residues. Germline V gene data show CDR1 as SGHTA and CDR2 as FQGNSA. The junction had 4 bases not matched to a gene; V was cut back by 5 bases and J by 3 bases. CDR3 amino acids: CASSPPSGRTDTQYF. The DNA for the CDR3 is TGTGCCAGCAGCCCCCCTAGCGGGAGGACAGATACGCAGTATTTT.

V is TRBV12-3 or TRBV12-4 and J is TRBJ2-1, with unresolved D. The CDR3 contains 12 residues. With 6 bases removed from V and 8 bases from J, the gap between germline ends came to 11 bases. The CDR3 sequence: CASRTRIDEQFF. CDR3 DNA sequence: TGTGCCAGCAGGACTCGCATCGATGAGCAGTTCTTC.

The rearrangement uses TRBV7-6 and TRBJ2-2, with D possibly being TRBD2 (6 bases). In germline, CDR1 is SGHVS, CDR2 FNYEAQ. This CDR3 spans 15 amino acids. V lost 4 bases to trimming and J lost 4 bases, with 13 bases between them. In DNA form, the CDR3 reads TGTGCCAGCAGCTCATCGCGGGATGGCACCGGGGAGCTGTTTTTT. Translated, it gives CASSSSRDGTGELFF.

This chain connects TRBV20-1 to TRBJ1-1; D gene ambiguous. The V end was cut by 6 bases, the J end by 3 bases, with 14 bases between. CDR1 and CDR2 from the germline V gene are DFQATT and SNEGSKA (reference sequence). The CDR3 extends over 13 amino acids. CDR3 nucleotide sequence: TGCAGTGCCGGGCGGATTGGTGACACTGAAGCTTTCTTT. Protein: CSAGRIGDTEAFF.

The V and J genes are TRBV7-6 and TRBJ2-5; the match to TRBD2 covers 13 bases. Trimming removed 6 bases from V and 4 bases from J; junction bases left unmatched: 5. Germline values: CDR1 SGHVS, CDR2 FNYEAQ. This CDR3 region has 15 residues. The CDR3 reads CASRGTSGTRETQYF. The DNA for the CDR3 is TGTGCCAGCAGGGGGACTAGCGGGACGAGAGAGACCCAGTACTTC. Full variable domain (outside the CDR3, taken from reference TRBV7-6 and TRBJ2-5): GAGVSQSPRYKVTKRGQDVALRCDPISGHVSLYWYRQALGQGPEFLTYFNYEAQQDKSGLPNDRFSAERPEGSISTLTIQRTEQRDSAMYRCASRGTSGTRETQYFGPGTRLLVL.